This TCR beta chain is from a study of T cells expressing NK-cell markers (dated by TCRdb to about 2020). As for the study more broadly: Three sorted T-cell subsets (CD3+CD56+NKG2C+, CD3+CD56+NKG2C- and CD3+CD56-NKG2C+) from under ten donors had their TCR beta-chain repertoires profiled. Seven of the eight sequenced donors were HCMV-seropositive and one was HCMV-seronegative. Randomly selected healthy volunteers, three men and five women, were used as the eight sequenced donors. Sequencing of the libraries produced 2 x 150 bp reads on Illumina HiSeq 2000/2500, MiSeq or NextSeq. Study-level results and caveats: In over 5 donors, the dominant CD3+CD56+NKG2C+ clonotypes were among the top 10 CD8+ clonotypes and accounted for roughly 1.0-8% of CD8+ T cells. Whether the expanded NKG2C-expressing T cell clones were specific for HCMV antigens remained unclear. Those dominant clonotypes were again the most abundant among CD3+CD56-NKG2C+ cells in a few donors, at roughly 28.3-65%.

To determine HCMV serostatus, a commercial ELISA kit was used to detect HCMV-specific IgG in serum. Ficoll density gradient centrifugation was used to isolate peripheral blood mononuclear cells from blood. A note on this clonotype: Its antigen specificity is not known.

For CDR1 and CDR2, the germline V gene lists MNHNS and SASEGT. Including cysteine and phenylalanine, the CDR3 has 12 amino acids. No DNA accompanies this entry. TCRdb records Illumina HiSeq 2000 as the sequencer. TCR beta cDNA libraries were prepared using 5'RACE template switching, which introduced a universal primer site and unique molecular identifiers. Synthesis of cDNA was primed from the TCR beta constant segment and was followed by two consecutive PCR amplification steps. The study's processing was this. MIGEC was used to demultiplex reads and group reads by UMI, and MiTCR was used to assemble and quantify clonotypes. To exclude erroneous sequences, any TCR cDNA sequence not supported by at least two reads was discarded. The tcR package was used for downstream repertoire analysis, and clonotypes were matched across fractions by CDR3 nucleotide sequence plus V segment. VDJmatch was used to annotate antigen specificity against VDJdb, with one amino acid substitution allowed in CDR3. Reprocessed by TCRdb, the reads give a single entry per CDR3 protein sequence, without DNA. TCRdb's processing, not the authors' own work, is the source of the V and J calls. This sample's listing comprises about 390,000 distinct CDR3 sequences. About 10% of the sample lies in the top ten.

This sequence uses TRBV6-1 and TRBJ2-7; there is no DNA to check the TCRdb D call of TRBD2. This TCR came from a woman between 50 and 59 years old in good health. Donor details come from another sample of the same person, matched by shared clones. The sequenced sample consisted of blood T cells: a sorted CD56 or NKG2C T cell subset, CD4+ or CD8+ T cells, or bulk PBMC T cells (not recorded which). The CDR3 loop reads CASIRAGYEQYF.